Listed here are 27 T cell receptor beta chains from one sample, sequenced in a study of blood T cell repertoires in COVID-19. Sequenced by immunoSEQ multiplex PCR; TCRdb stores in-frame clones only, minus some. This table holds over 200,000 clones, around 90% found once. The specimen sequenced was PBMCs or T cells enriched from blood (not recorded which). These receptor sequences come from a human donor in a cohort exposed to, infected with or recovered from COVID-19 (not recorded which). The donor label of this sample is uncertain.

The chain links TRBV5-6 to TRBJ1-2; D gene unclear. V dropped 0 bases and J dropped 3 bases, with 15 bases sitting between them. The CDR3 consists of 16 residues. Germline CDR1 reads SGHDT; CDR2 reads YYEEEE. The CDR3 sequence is CASSLVAFGSYYGYTF. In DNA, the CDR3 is TGTGCCAGCAGCTTGGTAGCGTTCGGCAGCTACTATGGCTACACCTTC.

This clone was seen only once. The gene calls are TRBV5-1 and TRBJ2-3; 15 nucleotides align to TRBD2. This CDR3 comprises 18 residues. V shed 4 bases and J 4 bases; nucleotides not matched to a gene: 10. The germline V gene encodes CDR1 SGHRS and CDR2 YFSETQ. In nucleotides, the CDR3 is TGCGCCAGCAGCCTCCGGGGACTAGCGGGGGGAGGGGCAGATACGCAGTATTTT. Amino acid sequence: CASSLRGLAGGGADTQYF.

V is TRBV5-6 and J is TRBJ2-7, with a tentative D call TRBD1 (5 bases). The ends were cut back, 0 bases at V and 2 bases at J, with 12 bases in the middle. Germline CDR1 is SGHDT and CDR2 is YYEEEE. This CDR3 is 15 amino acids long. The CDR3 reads CASSLGVGAPYEQYF. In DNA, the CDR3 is TGTGCCAGCAGCTTGGGAGTAGGGGCCCCCTACGAGCAGTACTTC.

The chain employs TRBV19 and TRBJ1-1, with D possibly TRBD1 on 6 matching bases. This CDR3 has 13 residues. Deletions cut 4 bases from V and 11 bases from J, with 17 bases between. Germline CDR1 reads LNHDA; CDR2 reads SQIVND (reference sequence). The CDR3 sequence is CASSTGGALWAFF. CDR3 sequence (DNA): TGTGCCAGTAGTACGGGGGGCGCGTTATGGGCTTTCTTT.

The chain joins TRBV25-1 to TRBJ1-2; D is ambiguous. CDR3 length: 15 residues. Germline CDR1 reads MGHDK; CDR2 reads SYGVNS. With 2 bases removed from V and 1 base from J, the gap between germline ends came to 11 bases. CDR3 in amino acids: CASSEAHVFNYGYTF. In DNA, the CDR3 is TGTGCCAGCAGTGAAGCGCACGTGTTTAACTATGGCTACACCTTC.

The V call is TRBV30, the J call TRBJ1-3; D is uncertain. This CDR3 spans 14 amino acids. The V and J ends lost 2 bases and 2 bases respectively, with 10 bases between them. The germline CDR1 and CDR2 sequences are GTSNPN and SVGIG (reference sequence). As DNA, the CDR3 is TGTGCCTGGAGTCTTGTTCTAACTGGAAACACCATATATTTT. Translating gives CAWSLVLTGNTIYF. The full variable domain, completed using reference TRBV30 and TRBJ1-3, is SQTIHQWPATLVQPVGSPLSLECTVEGTSNPNLYWYRQAAGRGLQLLFYSVGIGQISSEVPQNLSASRPQDRQFILSSKKLLLSDSGFYLCAWSLVLTGNTIYFGEGSWLTVV.

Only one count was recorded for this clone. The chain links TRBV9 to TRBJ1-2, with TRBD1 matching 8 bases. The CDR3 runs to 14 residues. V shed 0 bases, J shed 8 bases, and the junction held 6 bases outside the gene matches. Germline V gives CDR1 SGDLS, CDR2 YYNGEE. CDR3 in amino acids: CASSVGAGGYGYTF. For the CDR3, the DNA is TGTGCCAGCAGCGTAGGGGCAGGGGGCTACGGCTACACCTTC. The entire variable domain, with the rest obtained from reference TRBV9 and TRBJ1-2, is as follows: DSGVTQTPKHLITATGQRVTLRCSPRSGDLSVYWYQQSLDQGLQFLIQYYNGEERAKGNILERFSAQQFPDLHSELNLSSLELGDSALYFCASSVGAGGYGYTFGSGTRLTVV.

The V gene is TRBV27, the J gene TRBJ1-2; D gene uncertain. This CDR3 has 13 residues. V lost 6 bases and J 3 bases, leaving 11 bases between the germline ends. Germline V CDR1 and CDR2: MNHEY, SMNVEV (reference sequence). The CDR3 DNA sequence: TGTGCCAGCAGCCCGGGAAGTTACTATGGCTACACCTTC. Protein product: CASSPGSYYGYTF.

The CDR3 here is CATGGTRADTQYF. The CDR3 region has the DNA TGTGCCACTGGAGGCACTAGGGCAGATACGCAGTATTTT. The chain employs TRBV19 and TRBJ2-3; D is possibly TRBD2 (5 bases). Germline lookup yields CDR1 LNHDA and CDR2 SQIVND (reference sequence). V shed 10 bases and J shed 4 bases, with 15 bases lying between them. This CDR3 has 13 residues.

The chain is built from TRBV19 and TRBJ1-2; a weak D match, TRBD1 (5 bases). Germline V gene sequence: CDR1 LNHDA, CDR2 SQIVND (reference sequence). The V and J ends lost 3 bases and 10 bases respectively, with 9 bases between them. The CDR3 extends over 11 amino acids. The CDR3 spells CASSIHRFYTF. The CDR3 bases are TGTGCCAGTAGTATCCACAGGTTCTACACCTTC.

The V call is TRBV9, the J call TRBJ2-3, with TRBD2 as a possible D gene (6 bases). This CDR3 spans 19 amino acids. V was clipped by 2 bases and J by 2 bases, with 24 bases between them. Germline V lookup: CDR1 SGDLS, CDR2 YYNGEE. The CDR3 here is CASSVSSGTGVGNTDTQYF. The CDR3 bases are TGTGCCAGCAGCGTGTCCTCCGGGACGGGAGTAGGGAACACAGATACGCAGTATTTT.

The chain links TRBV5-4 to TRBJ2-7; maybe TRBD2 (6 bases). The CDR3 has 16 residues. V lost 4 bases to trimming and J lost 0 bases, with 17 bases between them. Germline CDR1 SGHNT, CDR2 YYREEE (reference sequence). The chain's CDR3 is CASSRKLEGTSYEQYF. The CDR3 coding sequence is TGTGCCAGCAGCCGCAAATTGGAGGGAACCTCCTACGAGCAGTACTTC.

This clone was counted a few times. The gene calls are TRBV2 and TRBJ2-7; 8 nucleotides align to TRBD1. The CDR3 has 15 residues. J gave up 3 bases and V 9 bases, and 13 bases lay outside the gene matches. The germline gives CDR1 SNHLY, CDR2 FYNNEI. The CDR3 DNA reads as TGTGCCAGTAAAGGACAGGGATTGCGATTCTACGAGCAGTACTTC. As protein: CASKGQGLRFYEQYF.

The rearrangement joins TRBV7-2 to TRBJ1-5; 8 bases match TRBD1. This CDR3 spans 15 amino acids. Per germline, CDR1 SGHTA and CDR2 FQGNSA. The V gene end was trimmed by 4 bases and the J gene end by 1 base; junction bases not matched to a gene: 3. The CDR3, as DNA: TGTGCCAGCAGCTCACGGACAGGGAGCAATCAGCCCCAGCATTTT. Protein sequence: CASSSRTGSNQPQHF.

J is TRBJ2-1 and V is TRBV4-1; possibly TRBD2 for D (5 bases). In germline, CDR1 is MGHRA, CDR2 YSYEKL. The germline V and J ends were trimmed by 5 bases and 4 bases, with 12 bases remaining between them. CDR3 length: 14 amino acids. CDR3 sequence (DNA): TGCGCCAGCAGCGAGCCAGGCGGGTACAATGAGCAGTTCTTC. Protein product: CASSEPGGYNEQFF.

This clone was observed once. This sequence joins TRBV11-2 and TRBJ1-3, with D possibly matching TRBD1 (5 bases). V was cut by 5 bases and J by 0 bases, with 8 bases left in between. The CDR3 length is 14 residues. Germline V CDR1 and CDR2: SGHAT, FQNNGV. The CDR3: CASSGGVSGNTIYF. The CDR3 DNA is TGTGCCAGCAGCGGAGGGGTCTCTGGAAACACCATATATTTT.

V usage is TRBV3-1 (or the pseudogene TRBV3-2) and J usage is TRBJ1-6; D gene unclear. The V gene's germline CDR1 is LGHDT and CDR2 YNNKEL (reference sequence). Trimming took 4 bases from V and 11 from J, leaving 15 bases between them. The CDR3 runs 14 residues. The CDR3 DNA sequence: TGTGCCAGCAGCCCCCGGGCCCTGCGGGCACCCCTCCACTTT. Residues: CASSPRALRAPLHF.

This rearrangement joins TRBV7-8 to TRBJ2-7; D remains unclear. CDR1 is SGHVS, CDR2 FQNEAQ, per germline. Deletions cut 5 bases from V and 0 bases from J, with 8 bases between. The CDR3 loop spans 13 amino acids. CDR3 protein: CASSPRFSYEQYF. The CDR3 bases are TGTGCCAGCAGCCCGCGGTTCTCCTACGAGCAGTACTTC.

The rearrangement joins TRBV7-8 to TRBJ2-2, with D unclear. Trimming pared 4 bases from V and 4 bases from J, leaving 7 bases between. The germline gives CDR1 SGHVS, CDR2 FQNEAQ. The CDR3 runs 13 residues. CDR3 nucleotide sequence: TGTGCCAGCAGCTATGGCCTCACCGGGGAGCTGTTTTTT. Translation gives CASSYGLTGELFF.

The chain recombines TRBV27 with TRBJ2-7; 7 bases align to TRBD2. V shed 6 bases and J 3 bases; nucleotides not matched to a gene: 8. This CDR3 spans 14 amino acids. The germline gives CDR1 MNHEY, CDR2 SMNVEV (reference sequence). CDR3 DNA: TGTGCCAGCAGCTTGGGAGCGGGGAACTACGAGCAGTACTTC. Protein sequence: CASSLGAGNYEQYF.

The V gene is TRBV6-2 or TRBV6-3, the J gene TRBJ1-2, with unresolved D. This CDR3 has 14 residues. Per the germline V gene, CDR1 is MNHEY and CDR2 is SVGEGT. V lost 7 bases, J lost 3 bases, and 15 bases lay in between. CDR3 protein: CASTPVGLDYGYTF. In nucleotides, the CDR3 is TGTGCCAGCACCCCGGTGGGTCTAGACTATGGCTACACCTTC.

CDR3 amino acids: CASLTVAGNTIYF. The CDR3 DNA reads TGTGCCTCGTTGACAGTCGCTGGAAACACCATATATTTT. This chain links TRBV30 with TRBJ1-3; D perhaps matches TRBD1 (5 bases). Germline CDR1 is GTSNPN and CDR2 is SVGIG (reference sequence). CDR3 length equals 13 residues. V lost 7 bases and J lost 2, with 12 bases in between. The full variable domain, rest sourced from reference TRBV30 and TRBJ1-3, is SQTIHQWPATLVQPVGSPLSLECTVEGTSNPNLYWYRQAAGRGLQLLFYSVGIGQISSEVPQNLSASRPQDRQFILSSKKLLLSDSGFYLCASLTVAGNTIYFGEGSWLTVV.

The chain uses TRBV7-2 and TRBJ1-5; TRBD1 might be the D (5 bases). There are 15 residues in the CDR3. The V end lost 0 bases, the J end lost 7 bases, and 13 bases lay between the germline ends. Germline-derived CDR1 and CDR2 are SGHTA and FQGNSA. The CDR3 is CASSLATGGWQPQHF. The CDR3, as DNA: TGTGCCAGCAGCTTAGCGACGGGGGGGTGGCAGCCCCAGCATTTT.

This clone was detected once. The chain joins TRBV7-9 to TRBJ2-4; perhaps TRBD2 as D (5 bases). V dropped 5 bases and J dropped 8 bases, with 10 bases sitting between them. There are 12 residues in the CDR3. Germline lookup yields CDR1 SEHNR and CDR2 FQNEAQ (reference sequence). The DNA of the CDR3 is TGTGCCAGCAGCCCCGTGGAGGACATTCAGTACTTC. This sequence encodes CASSPVEDIQYF.

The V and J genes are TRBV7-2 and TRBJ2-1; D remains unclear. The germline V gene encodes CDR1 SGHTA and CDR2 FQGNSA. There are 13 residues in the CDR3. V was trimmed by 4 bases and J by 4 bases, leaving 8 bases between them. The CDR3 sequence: CASSSGGYNEQFF. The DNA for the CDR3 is TGTGCCAGCAGCTCGGGTGGTTACAATGAGCAGTTCTTC.

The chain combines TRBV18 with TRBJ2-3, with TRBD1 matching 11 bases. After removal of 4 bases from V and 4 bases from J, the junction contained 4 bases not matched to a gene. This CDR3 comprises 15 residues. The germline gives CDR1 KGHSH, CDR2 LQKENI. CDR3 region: CASSLGQGDSDTQYF. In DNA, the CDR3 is TGTGCCAGCTCACTGGGACAGGGGGATTCAGATACGCAGTATTTT. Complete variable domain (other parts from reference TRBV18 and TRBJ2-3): NAGVMQNPRHLVRRRGQEARLRCSPMKGHSHVYWYRQLPEEGLKFMVYLQKENIIDESGMPKERFSAEFPKEGPSILRIQQVVRGDSAAYFCASSLGQGDSDTQYFGPGTRLTVL.

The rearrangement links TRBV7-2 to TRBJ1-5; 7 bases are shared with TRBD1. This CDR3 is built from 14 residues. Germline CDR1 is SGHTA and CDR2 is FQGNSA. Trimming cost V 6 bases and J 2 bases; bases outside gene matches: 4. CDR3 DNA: TGTGCCAGCAGAAGACAGGGCGGCAATCAGCCCCAGCATTTT. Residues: CASRRQGGNQPQHF.